The 9 T cell receptor beta chains listed next were all sequenced from one sample in a study of identical twins. From the 5' RACE reads, TCRdb called clonotypes with MiXCR, one entry per CDR3 protein. Of about 260,000 distinct CDR3 sequences listed, 5.5% to 8% are singletons. The same sample was also studied in work on yellow fever vaccine responses in identical twins.

The sequenced sample consisted of memory (CD45RO+) T cells sorted from blood. The receptors shown here come from a woman between 18 and 30 years old in good health.

This clonotype came up many times. The V call is TRBV18, the J call TRBJ1-4, with D uncertain. Per germline, CDR1 KGHSH and CDR2 LQKENI. V was trimmed by 2 bases and J by 0 bases, leaving 4 bases between them. There are 14 residues in the CDR3. The CDR3 sequence: CASSPGATNEKLFF. Written as DNA, the CDR3 is TGTGCCAGCTCACCAGGAGCAACTAATGAAAAACTGTTTTTT. The complete variable domain, with remaining parts taken from reference TRBV18 and TRBJ1-4, reads NAGVMQNPRHLVRRRGQEARLRCSPMKGHSHVYWYRQLPEEGLKFMVYLQKENIIDESGMPKERFSAEFPKEGPSILRIQQVVRGDSAAYFCASSPGATNEKLFFGSGTQLSVL.

The genes are TRBV18 and TRBJ2-7; D uncertain. The CDR3 contains 13 residues. Trimming pared 4 bases from V and 5 bases from J, leaving 12 bases between. Germline V gives CDR1 KGHSH, CDR2 LQKENI. The CDR3 nucleotides are TGTGCCAGCTCACAGGGTCTTGGGAACGAGCAGTACTTC. It encodes CASSQGLGNEQYF.

Many counts were recorded for this clonotype. The chain links TRBV24-1 to TRBJ1-2; D is unclear. The germline V gene has CDR1 KGHDR and CDR2 SFDVKD. The CDR3 spans 13 residues. V gave up 3 bases and J gave up 6 bases, with 10 bases separating them. As DNA, the CDR3 is TGTGCCACCAGTGATCCGGGCAGCGATGGCTACACCTTC. This encodes CATSDPGSDGYTF.

The chain combines TRBV29-1 with TRBJ2-5, with a possible D match to TRBD1 (5 bases). This CDR3 region has 12 residues. The V end was cut by 6 bases, the J end by 0 bases, with 8 bases between. The germline gives CDR1 SQVTM, CDR2 ANQGSEA. The CDR3 DNA reads as TGCAGCGTCACAGGAGACCAAGAGACCCAGTACTTC. Amino acid sequence: CSVTGDQETQYF.

This clonotype occurred a few times. The V and J genes are TRBV20-1 and TRBJ2-3; TRBD2 matches 7 bases. Losses at the gene ends were 3 bases for V and 0 bases for J; bases not matched to a gene: 6. Germline V gene data show CDR1 as DFQATT and CDR2 as SNEGSKA (reference sequence). This CDR3 is 15 amino acids long. This CDR3 is CSASLAGDSTDTQYF. The CDR3 DNA follows: TGCAGTGCTAGTCTGGCGGGAGATAGCACAGATACGCAGTATTTT.

This clonotype occurred a few times. This chain uses TRBV12-3 or TRBV12-4 with TRBJ1-2; D gene uncertain. This CDR3 contains 13 residues. The V and J ends lost 4 bases and 4 bases respectively, with 10 bases between them. DNA for the CDR3: TGTGCCAGCAGTTCACAGTGGAGCTATGGCTACACCTTC. Its protein is CASSSQWSYGYTF.

The chain joins TRBV5-1 to TRBJ2-5; 8 bases agree with TRBD1. Germline V gives CDR1 SGHRS, CDR2 YFSETQ. There are 19 residues in the CDR3. V was clipped by 2 bases and J by 5 bases; unmatched bases: 20. The CDR3 bases are TGCGCCAGCAGCTTTTCGGTGGCAGGGGGCTTCCCTCTCTCGGAGACCCAGTACTTC. It translates to CASSFSVAGGFPLSETQYF.

The rearrangement links TRBV10-3 to TRBJ2-1; 13 bases fit TRBD2. Germline trimming cut 3 bases from V and 9 bases from J; bases unmatched to any gene: 2. This CDR3 region has 14 residues. CDR1 ENHRY and CDR2 SYGVKD come from the germline V gene. The CDR3 region is CAISELAGGSEQFF. The CDR3 DNA follows: TGTGCCATCAGTGAACTAGCGGGAGGGTCTGAGCAGTTCTTC.

In its sample, this clonotype was seen many times. The gene calls are TRBV12-3 or TRBV12-4 and TRBJ2-2; D might be TRBD1 (5 bases). V gave up 5 bases and J gave up 1 base, with 17 bases separating them. The length of the CDR3 is 17 residues. The CDR3 spells CASSPYPRDGNTGELFF. CDR3 sequence (DNA): TGTGCCAGCAGTCCCTATCCCAGGGATGGGAACACCGGGGAGCTGTTTTTT.